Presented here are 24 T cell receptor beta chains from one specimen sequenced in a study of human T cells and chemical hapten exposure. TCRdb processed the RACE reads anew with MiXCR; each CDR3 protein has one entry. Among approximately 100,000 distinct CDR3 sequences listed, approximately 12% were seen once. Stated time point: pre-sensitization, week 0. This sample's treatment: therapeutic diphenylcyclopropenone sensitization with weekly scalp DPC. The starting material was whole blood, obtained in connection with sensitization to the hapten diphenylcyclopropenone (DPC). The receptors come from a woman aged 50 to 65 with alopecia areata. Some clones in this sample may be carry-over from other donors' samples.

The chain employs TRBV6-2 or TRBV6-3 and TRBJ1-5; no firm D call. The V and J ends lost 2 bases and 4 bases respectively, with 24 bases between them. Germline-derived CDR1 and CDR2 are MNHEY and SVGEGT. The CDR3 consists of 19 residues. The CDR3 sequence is CASSYRGLDRLPRNQPQHF. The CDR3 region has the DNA TGTGCCAGCAGTTACCGAGGCCTCGATCGATTACCGCGAAATCAGCCCCAGCATTTT.

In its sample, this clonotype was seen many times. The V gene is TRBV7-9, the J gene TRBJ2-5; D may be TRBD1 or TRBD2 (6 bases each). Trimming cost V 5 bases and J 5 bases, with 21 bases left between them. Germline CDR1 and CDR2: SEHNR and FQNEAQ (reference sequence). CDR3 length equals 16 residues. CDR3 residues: CASSPPRRKGGETQYF. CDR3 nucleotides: TGTGCCAGCAGCCCCCCTCGGAGGAAGGGGGGCGAGACCCAGTACTTC.

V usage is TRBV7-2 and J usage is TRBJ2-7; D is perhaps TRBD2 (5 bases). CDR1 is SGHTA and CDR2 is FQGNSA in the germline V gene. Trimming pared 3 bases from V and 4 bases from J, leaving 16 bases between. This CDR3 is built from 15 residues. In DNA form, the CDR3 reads TGTGCCAGCAGCTTCGGCCGGGATCCTCAGTACGAGCAGTACTTC. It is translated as CASSFGRDPQYEQYF.

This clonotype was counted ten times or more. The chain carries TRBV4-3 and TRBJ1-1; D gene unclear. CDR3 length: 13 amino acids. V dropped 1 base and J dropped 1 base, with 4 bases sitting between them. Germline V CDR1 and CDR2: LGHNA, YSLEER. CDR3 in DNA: TGCGCCAGCAGCCAAGCGAGGAACACTGAAGCTTTCTTT. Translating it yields CASSQARNTEAFF.

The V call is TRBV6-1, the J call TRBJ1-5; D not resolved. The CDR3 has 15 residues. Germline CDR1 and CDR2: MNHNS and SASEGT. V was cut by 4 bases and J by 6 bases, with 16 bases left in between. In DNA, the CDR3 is TGTGCCAGCAGTGGAGGCCAACCGTTCGGTCAGCCCCAGCATTTT. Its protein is CASSGGQPFGQPQHF.

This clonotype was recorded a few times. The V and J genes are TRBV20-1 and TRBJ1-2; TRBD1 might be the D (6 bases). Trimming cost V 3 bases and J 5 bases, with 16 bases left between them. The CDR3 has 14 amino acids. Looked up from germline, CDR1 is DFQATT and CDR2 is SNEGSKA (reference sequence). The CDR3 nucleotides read TGCAGTGCTAGGGCCGCAACAGGGATATATGGCTACACCTTC. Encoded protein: CSARAATGIYGYTF.

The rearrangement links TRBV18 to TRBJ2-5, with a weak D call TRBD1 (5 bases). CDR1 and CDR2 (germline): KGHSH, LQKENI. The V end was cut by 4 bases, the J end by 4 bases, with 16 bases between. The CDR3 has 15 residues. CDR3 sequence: CASSLSQGFPETQYF. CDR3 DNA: TGTGCCAGCTCACTGTCCCAGGGCTTCCCAGAGACCCAGTACTTC.

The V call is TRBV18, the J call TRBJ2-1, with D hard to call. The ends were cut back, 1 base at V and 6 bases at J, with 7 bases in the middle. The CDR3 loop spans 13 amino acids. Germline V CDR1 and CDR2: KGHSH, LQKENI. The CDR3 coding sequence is TGTGCCAGCTCACCACGTCTACGCAATGAGCAGTTCTTC. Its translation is CASSPRLRNEQFF.

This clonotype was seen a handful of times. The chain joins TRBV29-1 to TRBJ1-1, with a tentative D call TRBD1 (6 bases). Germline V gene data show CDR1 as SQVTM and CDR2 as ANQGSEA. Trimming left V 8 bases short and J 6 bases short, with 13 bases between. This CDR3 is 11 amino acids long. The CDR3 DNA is TGCAGCCTTCGAAGGGGGGCTGAAGCTTTCTTT. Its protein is CSLRRGAEAFF.

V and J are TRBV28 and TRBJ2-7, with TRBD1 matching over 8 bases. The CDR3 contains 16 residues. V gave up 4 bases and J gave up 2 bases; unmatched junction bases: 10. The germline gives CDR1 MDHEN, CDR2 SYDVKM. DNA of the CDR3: TGTGCCAGCAGTTGGGGATGGGACAGGACTACCTACGAGCAGTACTTC. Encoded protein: CASSWGWDRTTYEQYF.

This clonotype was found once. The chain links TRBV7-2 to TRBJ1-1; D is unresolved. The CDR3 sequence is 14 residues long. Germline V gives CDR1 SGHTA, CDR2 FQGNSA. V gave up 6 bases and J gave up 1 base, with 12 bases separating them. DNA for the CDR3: TGTGCCAGCAGTCCGGCGTGGGGGAACACTGAAGCTTTCTTT. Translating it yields CASSPAWGNTEAFF.

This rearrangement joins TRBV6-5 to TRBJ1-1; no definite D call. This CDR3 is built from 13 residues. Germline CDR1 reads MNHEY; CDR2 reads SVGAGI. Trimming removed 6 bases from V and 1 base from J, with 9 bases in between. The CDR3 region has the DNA TGTGCCAGCAGCCCCTACAAGAACACTGAAGCTTTCTTT. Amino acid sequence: CASSPYKNTEAFF.

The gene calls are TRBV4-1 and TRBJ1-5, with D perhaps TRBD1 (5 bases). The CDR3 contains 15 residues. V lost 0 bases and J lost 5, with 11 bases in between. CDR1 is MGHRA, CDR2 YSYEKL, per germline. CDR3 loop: CASSQDRGRDQPQHF. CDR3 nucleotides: TGCGCCAGCAGCCAAGATCGGGGGAGGGATCAGCCCCAGCATTTT.

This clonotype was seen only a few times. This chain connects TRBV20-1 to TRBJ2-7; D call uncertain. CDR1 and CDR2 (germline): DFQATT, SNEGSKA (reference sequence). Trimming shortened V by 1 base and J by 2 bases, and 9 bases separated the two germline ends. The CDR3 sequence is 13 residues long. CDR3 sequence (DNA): TGCAGTGCTAGAGGTGGGGAAGCCTACGAGCAGTACTTC. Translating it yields CSARGGEAYEQYF.

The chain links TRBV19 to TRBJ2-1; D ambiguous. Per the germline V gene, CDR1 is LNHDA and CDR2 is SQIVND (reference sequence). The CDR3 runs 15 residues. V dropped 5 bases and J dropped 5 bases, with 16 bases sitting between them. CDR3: CASSSLLGGDNEQFF. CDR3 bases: TGTGCCAGTAGTTCCCTCCTCGGTGGGGACAATGAGCAGTTCTTC.

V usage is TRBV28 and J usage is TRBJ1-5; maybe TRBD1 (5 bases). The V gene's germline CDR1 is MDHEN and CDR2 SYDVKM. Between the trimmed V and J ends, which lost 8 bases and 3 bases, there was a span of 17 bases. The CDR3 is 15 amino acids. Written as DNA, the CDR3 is TGTGCCAGCCACAGTTCATACGGGGCCAATCAGCCCCAGCATTTT. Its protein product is CASHSSYGANQPQHF.

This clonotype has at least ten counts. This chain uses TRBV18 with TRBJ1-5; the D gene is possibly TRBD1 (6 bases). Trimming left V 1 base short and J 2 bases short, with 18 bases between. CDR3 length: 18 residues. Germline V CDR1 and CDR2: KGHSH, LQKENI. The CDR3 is CASSPLPAGQNGNQPQHF. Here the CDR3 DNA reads TGTGCCAGCTCACCACTACCCGCCGGACAGAATGGCAATCAGCCCCAGCATTTT.

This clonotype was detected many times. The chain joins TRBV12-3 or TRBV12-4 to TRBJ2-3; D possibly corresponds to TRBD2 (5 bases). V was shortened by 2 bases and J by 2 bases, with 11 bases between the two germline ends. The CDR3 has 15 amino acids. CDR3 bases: TGTGCCAGCAGTTTATCGGGATTCCACACAGATACGCAGTATTTT. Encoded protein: CASSLSGFHTDTQYF.

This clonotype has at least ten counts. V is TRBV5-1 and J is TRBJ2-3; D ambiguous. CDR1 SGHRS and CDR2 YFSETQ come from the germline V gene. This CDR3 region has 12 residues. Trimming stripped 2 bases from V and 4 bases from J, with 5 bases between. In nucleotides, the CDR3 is TGCGCCAGCAGCTTAGGTTCAGATACGCAGTATTTT. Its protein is CASSLGSDTQYF. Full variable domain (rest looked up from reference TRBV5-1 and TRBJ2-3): KAGVTQTPRYLIKTRGQQVTLSCSPISGHRSVSWYQQTPGQGLQFLFEYFSETQRNKGNFPGRFSGRQFSNSRSEMNVSTLELGDSALYLCASSLGSDTQYFGPGTRLTVL.

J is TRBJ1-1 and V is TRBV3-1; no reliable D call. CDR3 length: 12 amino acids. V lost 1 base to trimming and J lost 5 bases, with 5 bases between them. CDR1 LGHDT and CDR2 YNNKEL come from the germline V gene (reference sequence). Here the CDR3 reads CASSQGRTEAFF. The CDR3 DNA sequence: TGTGCCAGCAGCCAAGGGAGGACTGAAGCTTTCTTT.

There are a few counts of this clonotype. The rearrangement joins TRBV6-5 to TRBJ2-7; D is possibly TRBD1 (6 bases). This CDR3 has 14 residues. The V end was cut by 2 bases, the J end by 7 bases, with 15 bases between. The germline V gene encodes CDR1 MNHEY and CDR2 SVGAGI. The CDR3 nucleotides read TGTGCCAGCAGTTACGGGGCAGGGGATTTAGAGCAGTACTTC. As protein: CASSYGAGDLEQYF.

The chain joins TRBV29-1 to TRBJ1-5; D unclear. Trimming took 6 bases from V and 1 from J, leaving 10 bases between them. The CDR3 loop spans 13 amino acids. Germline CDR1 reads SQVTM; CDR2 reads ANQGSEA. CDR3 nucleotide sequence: TGCAGCGTCTTGGACGGGAGCAATCAGCCCCAGCATTTT. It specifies CSVLDGSNQPQHF.

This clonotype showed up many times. The CDR3 reads CSARPTTGPSTDTQYF. In nucleotides, the CDR3 is TGCAGTGCTAGACCTACGACAGGGCCCAGCACAGATACGCAGTATTTT. The chain links TRBV20-1 to TRBJ2-3; 7 bases agree with TRBD1. This CDR3 is built from 16 residues. The V gene end was trimmed by 2 bases and the J gene end by 0 bases; junction bases not matched to a gene: 8. Germline CDR1 and CDR2: DFQATT and SNEGSKA (reference sequence).

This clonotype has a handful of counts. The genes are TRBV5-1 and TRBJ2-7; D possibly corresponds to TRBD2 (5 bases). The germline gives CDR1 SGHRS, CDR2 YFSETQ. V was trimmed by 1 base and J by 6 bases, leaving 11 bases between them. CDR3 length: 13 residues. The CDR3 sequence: CASSLQRGREQYF. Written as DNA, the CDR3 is TGCGCCAGCAGCTTGCAGCGAGGGCGCGAGCAGTACTTC.